Shown below are 20 T cell receptor beta chains from a single sample sequenced in a study of blood T cell repertoires in COVID-19. Some clones are missing from TCRdb's copy, which holds only in-frame ones; the method was immunoSEQ multiplex PCR. The table shows about 66,000 clones, with 91% occurring only once. The specimen sequenced was peripheral blood. Receptors originate from a human donor in a cohort sampled during active COVID-19.

This clone was found a few times. The chain combines TRBV7-2 with TRBJ1-6; D not resolved. The ends were cut back, 3 bases at V and 9 bases at J, with 12 bases in the middle. Germline loops: CDR1 SGHTA, CDR2 FQGNSA. The CDR3 runs 14 residues. The CDR3 sequence is CASSFSRTSSPLHF. The CDR3 DNA sequence: TGTGCCAGCAGCTTCTCTAGAACTAGTTCACCCCTCCACTTT.

The V and J genes are TRBV6-6 and TRBJ2-1; 8 bases are a match to TRBD2. CDR1 is MNHNY and CDR2 is SVGAGI in the germline V gene (reference sequence). V gave up 4 bases and J gave up 10 bases; unmatched junction bases: 12. The CDR3 length is 15 residues. The CDR3 DNA reads as TGTGCCAGCAGTTCCATGAGCGGGAGTGTTGGGGAGCAGTTCTTC. This gives the protein CASSSMSGSVGEQFF.

This clone was detected only a few times. The V call is TRBV7-9, the J call TRBJ2-2, with 8 positions matching TRBD2. Germline V lookup: CDR1 SEHNR, CDR2 FQNEAQ (reference sequence). The CDR3 totals 17 residues. Trimming cost V 0 bases and J 4 bases; bases outside gene matches: 7. The CDR3 loop reads CASSLASSGSSTGELFF. The DNA for the CDR3 is TGTGCCAGCAGCTTAGCTTCAAGCGGGAGCAGCACCGGGGAGCTGTTTTTT.

This chain connects TRBV7-3 to TRBJ2-1; tentative D call: TRBD2 (5 bases). The CDR3 runs 15 residues. CDR1 is SGHTA, CDR2 FQGTGA, per germline. V was cut by 0 bases and J by 1 base, with 7 bases left in between. The CDR3 is CASSLTSASYNEQFF. The CDR3 DNA is TGTGCCAGCAGCTTAACTAGCGCGTCCTACAATGAGCAGTTCTTC.

The chain is built from TRBV5-5 and TRBJ2-1, with 13 bases identical to TRBD2. The CDR3 length is 16 residues. The V segment lost 4 bases and the J segment 9 bases; nucleotides outside the gene matches: 10. CDR1 and CDR2 (germline): SGHKS, YYEKEE (reference sequence). This chain's CDR3 is CASSPTTSGRGGEQFF. The CDR3 nucleotides are TGTGCCAGCAGCCCGACTACTAGCGGGAGGGGCGGTGAGCAGTTCTTC.

J is TRBJ2-5 and V is TRBV6-5; 10 bases fit TRBD1. Germline-derived CDR1 and CDR2 are MNHEY and SVGAGI. With V trimmed by 6 bases and J by 5 bases, 9 bases remained unmatched. The CDR3 runs to 15 residues. The CDR3 spells CASSRTGGPGETQYF. The CDR3 nucleotides are TGTGCCAGCAGCCGGACAGGGGGTCCTGGGGAGACCCAGTACTTC.

The V and J genes are TRBV6-5 and TRBJ2-1; TRBD2 aligns across 8 bases. CDR1 and CDR2 from the germline V gene are MNHEY and SVGAGI. CDR3 size: 15 residues. V lost 9 bases to trimming and J lost 5 bases; unmatched junction nucleotides: 12. The CDR3 sequence is CASSISGGPHNEQFF. The DNA for the CDR3 is TGTGCCAGTTCAATATCGGGAGGGCCTCACAATGAGCAGTTCTTC.

The gene calls are TRBV9 and TRBJ1-1, with 7 bases lining up with TRBD1. The CDR3 contains 15 residues. With 2 bases clipped from V and 0 bases from J, the junction kept 4 bases outside the gene matches. CDR1 is SGDLS, CDR2 YYNGEE, per germline. The CDR3 is CASSVGQTLNTEAFF. Here the CDR3 DNA reads TGTGCCAGCAGCGTGGGACAGACTCTGAACACTGAAGCTTTCTTT.

The genes are TRBV7-2 and TRBJ2-7; D is perhaps TRBD1 (5 bases). Germline V gene data show CDR1 as SGHTA and CDR2 as FQGNSA. This CDR3 has 15 residues. V was trimmed by 2 bases and J by 2 bases, leaving 13 bases between them. Here the CDR3 DNA reads TGTGCCAGCAGCTTACCCTTCTGGGGCGCCTACGAGCAGTACTTC. Translated: CASSLPFWGAYEQYF.

The rearrangement links TRBV6-2 or TRBV6-3 to TRBJ1-1; TRBD1 matches at 9 bases. Losses at the gene ends were 0 bases for V and 5 bases for J; bases not matched to a gene: 10. This CDR3 spans 17 amino acids. CDR1 is MNHEY and CDR2 is SVGEGT in the germline V gene. CDR3 protein: CASSYSISGTGWTEAFF. The CDR3 nucleotides are TGTGCCAGCAGTTACTCGATAAGCGGGACAGGGTGGACTGAAGCTTTCTTT.

The chain has TRBV5-4 and TRBJ2-7, with 10 bases identical to TRBD2. The CDR3 totals 15 residues. CDR1 and CDR2 (germline): SGHNT, YYREEE (reference sequence). V shed 0 bases and J 2 bases; nucleotides not matched to a gene: 2. The CDR3 bases are TGTGCCAGCAGCTTGGGACTAGCGGGTACCTACGAGCAGTACTTC. The encoded protein is CASSLGLAGTYEQYF. Combining the CDR3 with reference TRBV5-4 and TRBJ2-7 gives the whole variable domain ETGVTQSPTHLIKTRGQQVTLRCSSQSGHNTVSWYQQALGQGPQFIFQYYREEENGRGNFPPRFSGLQFPNYSSELNVNALELDDSALYLCASSLGLAGTYEQYFGPGTRLTVT.

This chain connects TRBV7-3 to TRBJ2-7, with D uncertain. The CDR3 has 14 amino acids. Germline V lookup: CDR1 SGHTA, CDR2 FQGTGA. Trimming took off 3 bases at V and 0 bases at J, with 9 bases between the two ends. The CDR3 coding sequence is TGTGCCAGCAGCTTTTCAGGAAGCTCCTACGAGCAGTACTTC. Its translation: CASSFSGSSYEQYF.

Comments on this clone: This CDR3 is also generated by other DNA sequences in the sample. This chain connects TRBV18 to TRBJ2-1; the D gene is possibly TRBD2 (5 bases). Germline CDR1 and CDR2: KGHSH and LQKENI. The CDR3 is 12 amino acids. The V gene lost 3 bases and the J gene lost 8 bases, with 8 bases spanning the gap. The CDR3 sequence: CASSPQRDEQFF. Written as DNA, the CDR3 is TGTGCCAGCTCACCTCAGAGGGATGAGCAGTTCTTC.

The chain uses TRBV3-1 (or the pseudogene TRBV3-2) and TRBJ2-5; the D is unclear. V was shortened by 0 bases and J by 4 bases, with 15 bases between the two germline ends. There are 16 residues in the CDR3. Germline CDR1 and CDR2: LGHDT and YNNKEL (reference sequence). The CDR3 here is CASSQDAETPVETQYF. In nucleotides, the CDR3 is TGTGCCAGCAGCCAAGATGCCGAGACACCGGTAGAGACCCAGTACTTC.

The chain uses TRBV15 and TRBJ2-1, with 13 bases identical to TRBD2. V was clipped by 0 bases and J by 5 bases; unmatched bases: 4. This CDR3 region has 17 residues. Per germline, CDR1 LNHNV and CDR2 YYDKDF (reference sequence). The CDR3 protein is CATSRDGTSGTDNEQFF. The CDR3 nucleotides are TGTGCCACCAGCAGAGATGGGACTAGCGGGACAGACAATGAGCAGTTCTTC. Looking up the rest from reference TRBV15 and TRBJ2-1 gives the full variable domain: DAMVIQNPRYQVTQFGKPVTLSCSQTLNHNVMYWYQQKSSQAPKLLFHYYDKDFNNEADTPDNFQSRRPNTSFCFLDIRSPGLGDTAMYLCATSRDGTSGTDNEQFFGPGTRLTVL.

The rearrangement uses TRBV2 and TRBJ1-2; no reliable D call. This CDR3 contains 13 residues. V dropped 9 bases and J dropped 4 bases, with 15 bases sitting between them. CDR1 is SNHLY, CDR2 FYNNEI, per germline. The CDR3 region is CARRTTATYGYTF. The CDR3, as DNA: TGTGCCAGAAGAACCACAGCCACCTATGGCTACACCTTC.

The chain is built from TRBV19 and TRBJ1-4; D is perhaps TRBD1 (5 bases). Germline CDR1 is LNHDA and CDR2 is SQIVND (reference sequence). Trimming left V 4 bases short and J 0 bases short, with 15 bases between. The CDR3 spans 17 residues. The CDR3 protein is CASSKRTGETTNEKLFF. For the CDR3, the DNA is TGTGCCAGTAGTAAACGAACAGGAGAAACAACTAATGAAAAACTGTTTTTT.

The chain recombines TRBV24-1 with TRBJ2-1; 14 positions agree with TRBD2. Trimming removed 4 bases from V and 6 bases from J; junction bases left unmatched: 4. The CDR3 contains 16 residues. Per the germline V gene, CDR1 is KGHDR and CDR2 is SFDVKD. CDR3 coding DNA: TGTGCCACCAGTGACTTGGGACTAGCGGGAGTCAATGAGCAGTTCTTC. It translates to CATSDLGLAGVNEQFF.

The chain employs TRBV7-2 and TRBJ1-1; 7 bases match TRBD1. There are 16 residues in the CDR3. Germline V gene data show CDR1 as SGHTA and CDR2 as FQGNSA. V was clipped by 1 base and J by 9 bases; unmatched bases: 14. CDR3 protein: CASSLVVVRGTAKAFF. The DNA of the CDR3 is TGTGCCAGCAGCTTAGTAGTAGTAAGAGGGACAGCCAAAGCTTTCTTT.

This clone has just one count. The chain is built from TRBV28 and TRBJ2-1; 8 bases fit TRBD2. This CDR3 has 15 residues. With 4 bases clipped from V and 13 bases from J, the junction kept 15 bases outside the gene matches. Germline-derived CDR1 and CDR2 are MDHEN and SYDVKM. The CDR3, as DNA: TGTGCCAGCAGTTCAACAGGGTCCGCGGGAGGTATCCAGTTCTTC. Translated, it gives CASSSTGSAGGIQFF.